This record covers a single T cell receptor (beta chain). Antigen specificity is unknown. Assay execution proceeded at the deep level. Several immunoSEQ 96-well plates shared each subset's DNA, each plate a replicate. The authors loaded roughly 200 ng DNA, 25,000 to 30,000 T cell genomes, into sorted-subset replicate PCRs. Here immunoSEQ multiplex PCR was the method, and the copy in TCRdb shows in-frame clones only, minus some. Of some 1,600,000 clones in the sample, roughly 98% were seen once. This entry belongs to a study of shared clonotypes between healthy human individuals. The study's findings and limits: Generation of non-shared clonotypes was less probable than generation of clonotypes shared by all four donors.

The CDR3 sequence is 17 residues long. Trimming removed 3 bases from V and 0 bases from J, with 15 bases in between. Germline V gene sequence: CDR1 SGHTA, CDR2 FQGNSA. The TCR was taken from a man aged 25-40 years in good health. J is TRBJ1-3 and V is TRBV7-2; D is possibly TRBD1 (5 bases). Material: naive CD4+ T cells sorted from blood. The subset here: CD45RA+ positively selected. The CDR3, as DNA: TGTGCCAGCAGCTTCCCCCCGTTGGGGCCCTCTGGAAACACCATATATTTT. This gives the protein CASSFPPLGPSGNTIYF.